The rows below give T cell receptor beta chains drawn from one sample of a study of blood T cell repertoires in COVID-19. Data came from immunoSEQ multiplex PCR; TCRdb stores just in-frame clones and leaves some out. The sample shows about 320,000 clones, around 83% of them seen only once. The sequenced sample was peripheral blood. These receptors were collected from a woman aged 50 to 60 with acute or convalescent COVID-19. Each CDR3 is given with its conserved first and last residue. The D gene is left open where the match is weak. Only some rows state a clone size, as once, few, many or a class for expanded clones.

j_call | d_call | v_call | clone_size | cdr3_nt | cdr3_aa
TRBJ2-5 | TRBD1 | TRBV11-2 | once | TGTGCCAGCAGTAGAGACAGGGTACCAGTTGCGGGCCAGTACTTC | CASSRDRVPVAGQYF
TRBJ1-1 | . | TRBV19 | few | TGTGCCAGTAGTAGAAACAGGGCTGACACTGAAGCTTTCTTT | CASSRNRADTEAFF
TRBJ1-2 | . | TRBV6-5 | . | TGTGCCAGCAACATAAGAGGCAGGGGCGATGGCTACACCTTC | CASNIRGRGDGYTF
TRBJ1-3 | . | TRBV19 | . | TGTGCCACCTCCTCCTCTGGAAACACCATATATTTT | CATSSSGNTIYF
TRBJ2-3 | TRBD2 | TRBV7-9 | once | TGTGCCAGCAGCTTGTGGGTAGCGGGGGGTGAAGATACGCAGTATTTT | CASSLWVAGGEDTQYF
TRBJ1-5 | . | TRBV11-2 | . | TGTGCCAGTTCGTTGTCGGGATTGGATCAGCCCCAGCATTTT | CASSLSGLDQPQHF
TRBJ2-2 | TRBD1 | TRBV2 | . | TGTGCCAGCAGCCTCAGGACAGGGAGTACCGGGGAGCTGTTTTTT | CASSLRTGSTGELFF
TRBJ2-7 | . | TRBV7-2 | . | TGTGCCAGCAGCTTAGATTCGTCGCGTGACTACGAGCAGTACTTC | CASSLDSSRDYEQYF
TRBJ1-4 | TRBD1 | TRBV5-1 | . | TGCGCCAGCAGCTCCGGACAGGGCGGGGAAAAACTGTTTTTT | CASSSGQGGEKLFF
TRBJ2-5 | TRBD2 | TRBV4-1 | . | TGCGCCAGCAGCCCCCTGGGACTAGCGGGAAGGGTGGGTGAGACCCAGTACTTC | CASSPLGLAGRVGETQYF
TRBJ2-5 | . | TRBV7-2 | . | TGTGCCAGCCGGGCGCCGAGGGAAGAGACCCAGTACTTC | CASRAPREETQYF
TRBJ2-2 | . | TRBV11-1 | . | TGTGCCAGCAGCAACTCAGGGTTAACCGGGGAGCTGTTTTTT | CASSNSGLTGELFF
TRBJ1-1 | . | TRBV3-1/TRBV3-2 | . | TGTGCCAGCAGCCAGCGGGGGCAAGGGGCCGAAGCTTTCTTT | CASSQRGQGAEAFF
TRBJ1-2 | . | TRBV6-5 | . | TGTGCCAGCAGTTACATGGTGGTGGGCTATGGCTATGGCTACACCTTC | CASSYMVVGYGYGYTF
TRBJ1-5 | . | TRBV7-2 | . | TGTGCCAGCGGAGATAGCAATCAGCCCCAGCATTTT | CASGDSNQPQHF
TRBJ1-5 | . | TRBV4-1 | once | TGCGCCAGCAGCCAAGTCACAGGGAACCAGCCCCAGCATTTT | CASSQVTGNQPQHF
TRBJ1-2 | TRBD1 | TRBV28 | . | TGTGCCAGCAGTACCGCCGTTCCGGGACAGGGGATCTTC | CASSTAVPGQGIF
TRBJ2-1 | . | TRBV18 | . | TGTGCCAGCTCCGAAGGGGTTTATAATGAGCAGTTCTTC | CASSEGVYNEQFF
TRBJ2-2 | . | TRBV6-5 | . | TGTGCCGTCAGGGGAGCGAACACCGGGGAGCTGTTTTTT | CAVRGANTGELFF
TRBJ1-2 | . | TRBV6-6 | . | TGTGCCAGCAGCGACGGAGCTAACTATGGCTACACCTTC | CASSDGANYGYTF
TRBJ1-5 | . | TRBV12-3/TRBV12-4 | . | TGTGCCAGCCAGGGCAGCGGCAATCAGCCCCAGCATTTT | CASQGSGNQPQHF
TRBJ1-2 | . | TRBV5-1 | . | TGCGCCAGCAGCTTGGAAACAGGATCCGGGGGGTATGGCTACACCTTC | CASSLETGSGGYGYTF
TRBJ1-3 | . | TRBV18 | . | TGTGCCAGCTCAACCGAGGCGGGAAACACCATATATTTT | CASSTEAGNTIYF